These 22 T cell receptor beta chains were sequenced from one sample in a study of cytomegalovirus exposure and HLA in healthy donors. Primers for the PCR totalled 60 Vbeta and 13 Jbeta. Some clones are missing from TCRdb's copy, which holds only in-frame ones; the method was immunoSEQ multiplex PCR. The sample has 100,000 to 150,000 clones; 60% to 75% are singletons. Sequenced: PBMCs. These receptors all stem from a woman in her forties or fifties in good health and CMV-seropositive.

V gene TRBV27 combines with J gene TRBJ2-3, with 11 bases fitting TRBD2. Germline V gene data show CDR1 as MNHEY and CDR2 as SMNVEV (reference sequence). The CDR3 extends over 18 amino acids. Losses at the gene ends were 3 bases for V and 5 bases for J; bases not matched to a gene: 13. The CDR3 here is CASSFIGVAGGPEDTQYF. The DNA for the CDR3 is TGTGCCAGCAGTTTTATTGGGGTAGCGGGGGGGCCGGAAGATACGCAGTATTTT.

This clone was counted only a few times. The chain combines TRBV6-6 with TRBJ1-5; a weak D match, TRBD1 (5 bases). The CDR3 extends over 15 amino acids. Germline lookup yields CDR1 MNHNY and CDR2 SVGAGI (reference sequence). Trimming pared 0 bases from V and 3 bases from J, leaving 9 bases between. This chain's CDR3 is CASSYSARDNQPQHF. The CDR3 DNA sequence: TGTGCCAGCAGTTACTCTGCCAGGGACAATCAGCCCCAGCATTTT.

V is TRBV6-1 and J is TRBJ2-5; a possible D gene is TRBD1 (6 bases). V was cut by 8 bases and J by 5 bases, with 21 bases left in between. CDR3 length: 15 residues. CDR1 is MNHNS and CDR2 is SASEGT in the germline V gene. The CDR3 here is CASSAIGGSSETQYF. In nucleotides, the CDR3 is TGTGCCAGCTCGGCGATTGGGGGCTCCTCGGAGACCCAGTACTTC.

The chain carries TRBV29-1 and TRBJ2-3; 10 nucleotides align to TRBD2. Germline V gene data show CDR1 as SQVTM and CDR2 as ANQGSEA. The CDR3 totals 15 residues. Trimming took 4 bases from V and 4 from J; bases not matched to a gene: 8. The CDR3 sequence: CSVVASGGSPDTQYF. CDR3 DNA sequence: TGCAGCGTTGTGGCTAGCGGGGGATCCCCAGATACGCAGTATTTT.

The table lists this clone with a few counts. This chain uses TRBV28 with TRBJ1-2; 8 nucleotides match TRBD1. The CDR3 consists of 16 residues. The germline V gene encodes CDR1 MDHEN and CDR2 SYDVKM. The J segment lost 5 bases and the V segment lost 6 bases, leaving 14 bases of the junction unmatched. CDR3 residues: CASSNFPGGGLYGYTF. Here the CDR3 DNA reads TGTGCCAGCAGCAACTTCCCAGGGGGCGGATTATATGGCTACACCTTC.

J is TRBJ2-1 and V is TRBV7-3, with 11 bases that match TRBD2. Unmatched junction bases numbered 7, after V lost 5 bases and J lost 10 bases. The length of the CDR3 is 14 residues. Germline V gene lookup returns CDR1 SGHTA and CDR2 FQGTGA. Written as DNA, the CDR3 is TGTGCCAGCAGCGGGACTAGCGGCCGGGGAGAGCAGTTCTTC. Protein sequence: CASSGTSGRGEQFF. The whole variable domain, filled in from reference TRBV7-3 and TRBJ2-1, reads GAGVSQTPSNKVTEKGKYVELRCDPISGHTALYWYRQSLGQGPEFLIYFQGTGAADDSGLPNDRFFAVRPEGSVSTLKIQRTERGDSAVYLCASSGTSGRGEQFFGPGTRLTVL.

The chain joins TRBV5-5 to TRBJ2-3, with 8 bases aligning to TRBD2. Germline V CDR1 and CDR2: SGHKS, YYEKEE (reference sequence). J lost 0 bases, V lost 3 bases, and 6 bases had no gene match. There are 16 residues in the CDR3. The CDR3 reads CASSSQAGASTDTQYF. The CDR3, as DNA: TGTGCCAGCAGCTCTCAAGCGGGGGCTAGCACAGATACGCAGTATTTT. Supplemented by reference TRBV5-5 and TRBJ2-3, the full variable domain reads DAGVTQSPTHLIKTRGQQVTLRCSPISGHKSVSWYQQVLGQGPQFIFQYYEKEERGRGNFPDRFSARQFPNYSSELNVNALLLGDSALYLCASSSQAGASTDTQYFGPGTRLTVL.

The CDR3 nucleotides read TGTGCCAGCAGCCTCAGGGGCTCCTACAATGAGCAGTTCTTC. This translates into CASSLRGSYNEQFF. J is TRBJ2-1 and V is TRBV27, with D perhaps matching TRBD1 (6 bases). V was cut by 6 bases and J by 0 bases, with 9 bases left in between. The CDR3 spans 14 residues. The germline gives CDR1 MNHEY, CDR2 SMNVEV (reference sequence).

V and J are TRBV11-2 and TRBJ2-5; TRBD1 matches at 10 bases. CDR3 length: 15 amino acids. V trimming: 5 bases; J trimming: 4 bases; junction bases outside the gene matches: 7. Germline CDR1 is SGHAT and CDR2 is FQNNGV. The CDR3: CASSPRDRGTETQYF. CDR3 nucleotide sequence: TGTGCCAGCAGCCCCCGGGACAGGGGAACAGAGACCCAGTACTTC.

The chain is built from TRBV7-3 and TRBJ2-1, with D possibly being TRBD1 (6 bases). Germline CDR1 is SGHTA and CDR2 is FQGTGA. CDR3 length equals 16 residues. V lost 5 bases and J 10 bases, leaving 24 bases between the germline ends. DNA of the CDR3: TGTGCCAGCAGCGTGACCGTCAACAGGGAGCAAGGGGAGCAGTTCTTC. As protein: CASSVTVNREQGEQFF.

The rearrangement links TRBV2 to TRBJ1-5; 7 bases match TRBD1. The trim removed 6 bases at V and 0 bases at J, leaving 5 bases unmatched. Germline CDR1 is SNHLY and CDR2 is FYNNEI. The CDR3 loop spans 15 amino acids. The CDR3 sequence: CASSLKGASNQPQHF. CDR3 nucleotides: TGTGCCAGCAGCCTAAAGGGGGCTAGCAATCAGCCCCAGCATTTT. The full variable domain, with the rest looked up from reference TRBV2 and TRBJ1-5, is EPEVTQTPSHQVTQMGQEVILRCVPISNHLYFYWYRQILGQKVEFLVSFYNNEISEKSEIFDDQFSVERPDGSNFTLKIRSTKLEDSAMYFCASSLKGASNQPQHFGDGTRLSIL.

Remarks on this clone: An end of the junction does not agree with germline; a read error may underlie this. The chain couples TRBV7-9 to TRBJ1-2; a weak D match, TRBD1 (6 bases). This CDR3 is built from 17 residues. Germline V CDR1 and CDR2: SEHNR, FQNEAQ (reference sequence). CDR3 DNA: TGTTCCAGCAGCTTAGGCCAGGGGATGGGCCCGCATAATGGCTACACCTTC. Amino acid sequence: CSSSLGQGMGPHNGYTF.

The rearrangement joins TRBV9 to TRBJ2-2; 8 nucleotides match TRBD2. This CDR3 is built from 15 residues. The V segment lost 1 base and the J segment 5 bases; nucleotides outside the gene matches: 4. In germline, CDR1 is SGDLS, CDR2 YYNGEE. This chain's CDR3 is CASSVTGGITGELFF. DNA for the CDR3: TGTGCCAGCAGCGTAACGGGGGGGATTACCGGGGAGCTGTTTTTT. Filled out from reference TRBV9 and TRBJ2-2, the complete variable domain reads DSGVTQTPKHLITATGQRVTLRCSPRSGDLSVYWYQQSLDQGLQFLIQYYNGEERAKGNILERFSAQQFPDLHSELNLSSLELGDSALYFCASSVTGGITGELFFGEGSRLTVL.

The V and J genes are TRBV30 and TRBJ2-7, with D possibly TRBD1 on 5 matching bases. Trimming stripped 2 bases from V and 5 bases from J, with 10 bases between. Germline V lookup: CDR1 GTSNPN, CDR2 SVGIG (reference sequence). The CDR3 has 12 residues. The CDR3 is CAWSIRGHEQYF. As DNA, the CDR3 is TGTGCCTGGAGTATAAGGGGTCACGAGCAGTACTTC.

The chain combines TRBV28 with TRBJ1-4, with 7 bases fitting TRBD1. This CDR3 comprises 14 residues. Germline CDR1 and CDR2: MDHEN and SYDVKM. With V trimmed by 6 bases and J by 6 bases, 7 bases remained unmatched. The CDR3 DNA follows: TGTGCCAGCAGCCCAGGGACAGCTCATGAAAAACTGTTTTTT. It encodes CASSPGTAHEKLFF. The full variable domain, completed using reference TRBV28 and TRBJ1-4, is DVKVTQSSRYLVKRTGEKVFLECVQDMDHENMFWYRQDPGLGLRLIYFSYDVKMKEKGDIPEGYSVSREKKERFSLILESASTNQTSMYLCASSPGTAHEKLFFGSGTQLSVL.

This chain uses TRBV6-5 with TRBJ2-7, with D perhaps TRBD1 (5 bases). V gave up 6 bases and J gave up 6 bases, with 21 bases separating them. This CDR3 region has 15 residues. Germline V lookup: CDR1 MNHEY, CDR2 SVGAGI. The DNA for the CDR3 is TGTGCCAGCAGCCCCGCTAGGGGATCATCATCCGAGCAGTACTTC. Encoded protein: CASSPARGSSSEQYF.

The chain joins TRBV27 to TRBJ2-5; a weak D match, TRBD2 (6 bases). The CDR3 length is 15 residues. Germline CDR1 and CDR2: MNHEY and SMNVEV (reference sequence). V was shortened by 6 bases and J by 5 bases, with 19 bases between the two germline ends. The CDR3 region is CASRQRVGFRETQYF. Written as DNA, the CDR3 is TGTGCCAGCAGGCAGCGGGTCGGTTTCCGGGAGACCCAGTACTTC.

The chain recombines TRBV7-2 with TRBJ2-5, with 8 bases lining up with TRBD2. The CDR3 is made up of 15 amino acids. The J segment lost 7 bases and the V segment lost 2 bases, leaving 9 bases of the junction unmatched. Germline V gene data show CDR1 as SGHTA and CDR2 as FQGNSA. The CDR3 loop reads CASSLTSGGLATQYF. The CDR3 DNA is TGTGCCAGCAGCTTAACATCAGGCGGACTAGCGACCCAGTACTTC.

The chain joins TRBV12-2 to TRBJ2-5; the table names TRBD2, a call not compared with the DNA. TRBV12-2 is deemed a pseudogene. The CDR3 is made up of 16 amino acids. DNA for the CDR3: TGTGCAAGTCGCTTACTTGGGACTAGCGGGGGTGAGACCCAGTACTTC. It is translated as CASRLLGTSGGETQYF.

The V gene is TRBV15, the J gene TRBJ2-7, with D possibly being TRBD1 (6 bases). This CDR3 is built from 15 residues. V lost 2 bases, J lost 0 bases, and 11 bases lay in between. Looked up from germline, CDR1 is LNHNV and CDR2 is YYDKDF (reference sequence). The CDR3 DNA follows: TGTGCCACCAGCAGACAACAGGGAAGCTCCTACGAGCAGTACTTC. Its protein product is CATSRQQGSSYEQYF.

The J gene is TRBJ2-2, the V gene TRBV7-8; weak D call: TRBD1 (6 bases). Trimming took off 5 bases at V and 4 bases at J, with 8 bases between the two ends. Germline values: CDR1 SGHVS, CDR2 FQNEAQ. The CDR3 spans 13 residues. The CDR3 DNA reads TGTGCCAGCAGCCTGACAGGCACCGGGGAGCTGTTTTTT. Its translation: CASSLTGTGELFF.

CDR3 sequence reads: CASSVRASSYEQYF. The CDR3 DNA reads as TGTGCCAGCAGCGTGAGGGCTAGCTCCTACGAGCAGTACTTC. The V call is TRBV9, the J call TRBJ2-7; the D gene is possibly TRBD2 (5 bases). CDR1 is SGDLS and CDR2 is YYNGEE in the germline V gene. V was shortened by 2 bases and J by 0 bases, with 9 bases between the two germline ends. This CDR3 region has 14 residues.